This T cell receptor (beta chain) was captured by sequencing in a study of response to subunit inactivated influenza vaccine. TCRdb reprocessed the RT-PCR reads with MiXCR, giving one entry per CDR3 protein. The sample comprises around 150,000 distinct CDR3 sequences, roughly a tenth of which are singletons, and around 12% rests with the top ten. The ends lost 1 base at V and 3 bases at J; junction bases unmatched: 5. CDR3 length: 15 residues. CDR1 and CDR2 from the germline V gene are DFQATT and SNEGSKA (reference sequence). Overall study results and limits: Authors proposed each seasonal influenza vaccination draws in few new T cells.

In regard to this clonotype: Antigen unknown.

Source: non-naive T cells sorted from PBMCs, taken roughly 47 days after vaccination. This TCR came from a man aged 45-65 years who received an inactivated influenza vaccine. The rearrangement uses TRBV20-1 and TRBJ2-1; 8 positions agree with TRBD1. In nucleotides, the CDR3 is TGCAGTGCTAGAGCCCGGGACAGGTACTACAATGAGCAGTTCTTC. This translates into CSARARDRYYNEQFF.